The 22 T cell receptor beta chains presented below share a single source sample, sequenced in a study of blood T cell repertoires in COVID-19. Some clones are missing from TCRdb's copy, which holds only in-frame ones; the method was immunoSEQ multiplex PCR. The table has 200,000 or so clones, around 87% seen once. The sample was PBMCs or T cells enriched from blood (not recorded which). These receptors originate from a man between 25 and 39 years old in a cohort exposed to, infected with or recovered from COVID-19 (not recorded which).

This clone was observed a few times. The J gene is TRBJ1-6, the V gene TRBV2; weak D call: TRBD1 (6 bases). This CDR3 region has 14 residues. Germline values: CDR1 SNHLY, CDR2 FYNNEI. V dropped 6 bases and J dropped 7 bases, with 13 bases sitting between them. The CDR3 DNA reads TGTGCCAGCAGCAAACAGGGTAGGAATTCACCCCTCCACTTT. Translation: CASSKQGRNSPLHF.

This sequence joins TRBV2 and TRBJ2-2; 11 nucleotides line up with TRBD1. The ends lost 8 bases at V and 2 bases at J; junction bases unmatched: 4. The V gene's germline CDR1 is SNHLY and CDR2 FYNNEI. The CDR3 spans 15 residues. CDR3 coding DNA: TGTGCCAGCGGACAGGGGGCGGGTAACACCGGGGAGCTGTTTTTT. Residues: CASGQGAGNTGELFF.

This chain connects TRBV4-2 to TRBJ1-2; 8 bases are a match to TRBD1. The CDR3 has 16 residues. V lost 0 bases and J lost 2; bases outside the gene matches: 5. Germline V gene lookup returns CDR1 LGHNA and CDR2 YNFKEQ. CDR3 DNA: TGTGCCAGCAGCCAAGAGGGACAGGCGCTAAACTATGGCTACACCTTC. Encoded protein: CASSQEGQALNYGYTF.

This chain joins TRBV5-1 and TRBJ1-2, with 7 bases matching TRBD1. Germline V gene data show CDR1 as SGHRS and CDR2 as YFSETQ. CDR3 length: 18 residues. Germline trimming cut 4 bases from V and 1 base from J; bases unmatched to any gene: 16. CDR3 nucleotide sequence: TGCGCCAGCAGCCTACCGATCCGGGACAGCGCTATTAACTATGGCTACACCTTC. Protein: CASSLPIRDSAINYGYTF.

The chain joins TRBV7-9 to TRBJ2-1; TRBD1 agrees at 7 bases. The CDR3 covers 15 residues. Germline lookup yields CDR1 SEHNR and CDR2 FQNEAQ (reference sequence). The J segment lost 5 bases and the V segment lost 3 bases, leaving 7 bases of the junction unmatched. CDR3 in DNA: TGTGCCAGCAGCTTCAACAGGGGCCGCGACAATGAGCAGTTCTTC. Its protein is CASSFNRGRDNEQFF.

The chain recombines TRBV5-6 with TRBJ2-3; 8 bases align to TRBD2. The CDR3 runs 14 residues. The germline V gene encodes CDR1 SGHDT and CDR2 YYEEEE. With 0 bases clipped from V and 5 bases from J, the junction kept 2 bases outside the gene matches. The CDR3 nucleotides are TGTGCCAGCAGCTTGGTGCTAGCGGGAGATACGCAGTATTTT. It codes for CASSLVLAGDTQYF.

The CDR3 DNA sequence: TGCGCCAGCAGCGCCCTAGCGGGGCATCAGCCCCAGCATTTT. Encoded protein: CASSALAGHQPQHF. V and J are TRBV5-1 and TRBJ1-5; D perhaps matches TRBD1 (5 bases). The V and J ends lost 4 bases and 5 bases respectively, with 13 bases between them. The CDR3 runs 14 residues. CDR1 and CDR2 (germline): SGHRS, YFSETQ.

V gene TRBV28 combines with J gene TRBJ2-2; TRBD1 is a possible D gene (6 bases). Germline lookup yields CDR1 MDHEN and CDR2 SYDVKM. This CDR3 has 15 amino acids. V was clipped by 5 bases and J by 0 bases, with 10 bases between them. In DNA, the CDR3 is TGTGCCAGCAGTGCAGGGGCCTCGAACACCGGGGAGCTGTTTTTT. It specifies CASSAGASNTGELFF.

The chain couples TRBV3-1 (or the pseudogene TRBV3-2) to TRBJ2-7; TRBD1 matches at 7 bases. After removal of 5 bases from V and 5 bases from J, the junction contained 12 bases not matched to a gene. The CDR3 runs 15 residues. The germline CDR1 and CDR2 sequences are LGHDT and YNNKEL (reference sequence). For the CDR3, the DNA is TGTGCCAGCAGCGTTCGTCGCAGGGGGACCAACGAGCAGTACTTC. As protein: CASSVRRRGTNEQYF.

V is TRBV5-4 and J is TRBJ2-1; 15 nucleotides align to TRBD2. Trimming at V came to 3 bases and at J to 5 bases, leaving 3 bases not matched to a gene. The CDR3 covers 16 residues. Per the germline V gene, CDR1 is SGHNT and CDR2 is YYREEE (reference sequence). The CDR3 loop is CASSYGLAGGDNEQFF. CDR3 DNA: TGTGCCAGCAGCTATGGACTAGCGGGGGGGGACAATGAGCAGTTCTTC.

This chain connects TRBV11-1 to TRBJ1-4; possible D gene TRBD1, 6 bases. The CDR3 totals 14 residues. Between the trimmed V and J ends, which lost 5 bases and 4 bases, there was a span of 11 bases. Germline loops: CDR1 SGHAT, CDR2 FQDESV (reference sequence). Here the CDR3 reads CASSIDRNNEKLFF. The CDR3 DNA sequence: TGTGCCAGCAGCATAGACAGGAATAATGAAAAACTGTTTTTT.

V gene TRBV15 combines with J gene TRBJ2-2; 10 bases map to TRBD1. The germline gives CDR1 LNHNV, CDR2 YYDKDF (reference sequence). V shed 5 bases and J 5 bases; nucleotides not matched to a gene: 5. This CDR3 is built from 15 residues. The CDR3 bases are TGTGCCACCAGCGGAGGACAGGGGGGTACCGGGGAGCTGTTTTTT. Translating it yields CATSGGQGGTGELFF. The variable domain in full, completed from reference TRBV15 and TRBJ2-2, reads DAMVIQNPRYQVTQFGKPVTLSCSQTLNHNVMYWYQQKSSQAPKLLFHYYDKDFNNEADTPDNFQSRRPNTSFCFLDIRSPGLGDTAMYLCATSGGQGGTGELFFGEGSRLTVL.

The chain couples TRBV28 to TRBJ2-3; TRBD2 might be the D (6 bases). The germline gives CDR1 MDHEN, CDR2 SYDVKM. This CDR3 has 16 residues. V lost 7 bases and J 3 bases, leaving 20 bases between the germline ends. The CDR3 DNA reads TGTGCCAGCACCCCCCTCTGGGGGGTTGTGACAGATACGCAGTATTTT. Protein product: CASTPLWGVVTDTQYF.

The V gene is TRBV19, the J gene TRBJ2-4; possibly TRBD1 for D (6 bases). Deletions cut 4 bases from V and 8 bases from J, with 12 bases between. Germline V gene data show CDR1 as LNHDA and CDR2 as SQIVND (reference sequence). The CDR3 covers 13 residues. DNA of the CDR3: TGTGCCAGTAGTACCACAGGGATGGACATTCAGTACTTC. It is translated as CASSTTGMDIQYF.

This clone was detected a few times. The chain has TRBV28 and TRBJ2-2, with D perhaps TRBD2 (6 bases). CDR1 and CDR2 (germline): MDHEN, SYDVKM. Trimming removed 10 bases at V and 4 bases at J, with 16 bases between. This CDR3 contains 14 residues. CDR3 sequence (DNA): TGTGCCACCCGATTGGGGGGATTCACCGGGGAGCTGTTTTTT. Its protein is CATRLGGFTGELFF.

The chain links TRBV3-1 (or the pseudogene TRBV3-2) to TRBJ2-7; maybe TRBD2 (5 bases). The CDR3 has 14 residues. Deletions cut 3 bases from V and 0 bases from J, with 9 bases between. Germline CDR1 LGHDT, CDR2 YNNKEL (reference sequence). CDR3 in DNA: TGTGCCAGCAGCCATCGGGATAGCTCCTACGAGCAGTACTTC. It encodes CASSHRDSSYEQYF.

The chain links TRBV18 to TRBJ1-4, with D tentatively TRBD1 (5 bases). Germline V gene sequence: CDR1 KGHSH, CDR2 LQKENI. Trimming took 5 bases from V and 7 from J, leaving 32 bases between them. The CDR3 has 20 amino acids. As DNA, the CDR3 is TGTGCCAGCTCAAAAAAAGGCCCGGTTCTGGACAAGGGGTGGGGTGAAAAACTGTTTTTT. This gives the protein CASSKKGPVLDKGWGEKLFF.

DNA for the CDR3: TGTGCCAGCAGTATGGGACAGGGGGGCTACGAGCAGTACTTC. Amino acid sequence: CASSMGQGGYEQYF. V usage is TRBV5-4 and J usage is TRBJ2-7, with TRBD1 identical over 11 bases. Per germline, CDR1 SGHNT and CDR2 YYREEE (reference sequence). V gave up 5 bases and J gave up 3 bases; unmatched junction bases: 4. CDR3 length: 14 amino acids.

The chain carries TRBV11-2 and TRBJ1-4, with no clear D. This CDR3 region has 16 residues. Per the germline V gene, CDR1 is SGHAT and CDR2 is FQNNGV. V was pared by 5 bases and J by 6 bases, with 19 bases between. CDR3 amino acids: CASSPRIRKGDEKLFF. The CDR3 DNA follows: TGTGCCAGCAGCCCTAGAATTCGGAAGGGAGATGAAAAACTGTTTTTT.

The gene calls are TRBV12-3 or TRBV12-4 and TRBJ2-3; D ambiguous. V lost 6 bases and J 5 bases, leaving 6 bases between the germline ends. CDR3 size: 11 residues. The CDR3 spells CASRKLDTQYF. The DNA of the CDR3 is TGTGCCAGCAGGAAACTAGATACGCAGTATTTT.

This sequence joins TRBV27 and TRBJ2-7; no firm D call. Germline CDR1 reads MNHEY; CDR2 reads SMNVEV (reference sequence). The CDR3 is 13 amino acids. V was shortened by 2 bases and J by 0 bases, with 5 bases between the two germline ends. The CDR3 spells CASSLPNSYEQYF. Written as DNA, the CDR3 is TGTGCCAGCAGTTTACCTAACTCCTACGAGCAGTACTTC.

The V and J genes are TRBV28 and TRBJ1-5; a possible D gene is TRBD1 (6 bases). This CDR3 is built from 16 residues. CDR1 is MDHEN, CDR2 SYDVKM, per germline. V dropped 2 bases and J dropped 4 bases, with 15 bases sitting between them. In nucleotides, the CDR3 is TGTGCCAGCAGTTTAATCCAACCGCAGGGGAATCAGCCCCAGCATTTT. Translation gives CASSLIQPQGNQPQHF. Combining the CDR3 with reference TRBV28 and TRBJ1-5 gives the whole variable domain DVKVTQSSRYLVKRTGEKVFLECVQDMDHENMFWYRQDPGLGLRLIYFSYDVKMKEKGDIPEGYSVSREKKERFSLILESASTNQTSMYLCASSLIQPQGNQPQHFGDGTRLSIL.